This T cell receptor (beta chain) comes out of a study of breast tumors, draining lymph nodes, adjacent tissues. Each CDR3 protein is one row after TCRdb ran MiXCR on the multiplex PCR reads. Here the sample spans approximately 170,000 distinct CDR3 sequences, roughly 30% being singletons. General observations from the study: That most tumor T cells come from lymph nodes remained unproven. Tumor repertoires ranked between lymph nodes and nontumor tissue in diversity, with V and J gene preferences. Data fit most tumor T cells coming from lymph node, expanding in tumor. Tumor and nontumor repertoires were significantly more similar in luminal-like than in basal-like breast cancer.

Trimming took 0 bases from V and 8 from J, leaving 14 bases between them. The CDR3 runs 15 residues. CDR1 SGHRS and CDR2 YFSETQ come from the germline V gene. This clonotype was found many times. Antigen unknown. The lymph nodes were axillary draining lymph nodes from breast cancer patients. Sequencing was performed on axillary lymph node tissue. This TCR was recovered from a female donor with breast cancer. Some clones in this sample may be carry-over from other donors' samples. The V gene is TRBV5-1, the J gene TRBJ1-4, with D perhaps matching TRBD1 (5 bases). The CDR3, as DNA: TGCGCCAGCAGCTTGGTGGGACCCCGGGGGGAAAAACTGTTTTTT. This gives the protein CASSLVGPRGEKLFF.